A selection of T cell receptor beta chains follows, all from one sample in a study of T-cell reconstitution after alpha-beta-depleted transplantation in children. In TCRdb, the PCR reads were re-called with MiXCR into one record per CDR3 protein. The sample has some 440,000 distinct CDR3 sequences; 15% to 20% are singletons. Specimen: PBMCs, mostly from graft donor cells, collected 360 days after TCRalphabeta/CD19-depleted stem cell transplant. Receptor source: a boy in the first two years of life who had a stem cell transplant for Wiskott-Aldrich syndrome, so the T cells may come from the graft donor. Both conserved end residues are trimmed from each CDR3. Fields, in order: V gene, CDR3 protein.

TRBV12-3/TRBV12-4	ASSFLGRATYEQY
TRBV12-3/TRBV12-4	ASSHMLARLSYNEQF
TRBV6-1	ASSPIAGKSSYEQY
TRBV5-1	ASSLGAGTGELF
TRBV7-9	ASSLGQGAFYGYT
TRBV11-2	ASSRGQLNEQF
TRBV15	ATSRAPGSQETQY
TRBV5-1	ASSLPGQETNEQF
TRBV5-1	ASSLDPGHYGYT
TRBV6-2/TRBV6-3	ASRFPGQGYNEQF
TRBV3-1	ASSTRGSGANNEQF
TRBV6-1	ASSDQRGTEAF
TRBV6-1	ASSSVHMDTGELF
TRBV7-6	ASSFPPPSDSSVANTGELF
TRBV12-3/TRBV12-4	ASRGRGGATNEKLF
TRBV19	ASSIPRNEQF
TRBV7-8	ASSLVLSGLAPGELF
TRBV7-2	ASSPNGEQY
TRBV20-1	SARDEGTVSPLH
TRBV6-1	ASRDRVNNSPLH
TRBV24-1	ATSDRGFKTQY
TRBV11-2	ASSLALAGVNEQF
TRBV12-3/TRBV12-4	ASRTGFRREANVLT
TRBV4-3	ASSQALSVYEQY
TRBV20-1	SARDLESGSTYNEQF
TRBV12-3/TRBV12-4	ASKGKTQY
TRBV7-2	ASSFWQATDTQY
TRBV7-2	ASSLAGLAGNSYEQY
TRBV10-3	AISESGLDQTQY
TRBV27	ASSLSRKGREAF
TRBV5-1	ASSSGTGGLNTGELF
TRBV5-5	ASSFRALWNCNEQF
TRBV4-1	ASSPRVKKGDTEAF
TRBV20-1	SAPLLRGGGADTQY
TRBV2	ASSQDRSSTDTQY
TRBV4-1	ASSLINGTDTQY
TRBV6-5	ASSHVAGLYNEQF
TRBV29-1	SVATGSNEQF
TRBV5-1	ASSFGPGTGELF
TRBV15	ATSSRFSPGGTNYGYT
TRBV20-1	SAQDSGNQPQH
TRBV4-1	ASSHEPRTSGEL
TRBV3-1	ASSRKAGNTIY
TRBV20-1	SARRGLLFSYEQY
TRBV24-1	ATSSVNTGELF
TRBV5-1	ASSLGPGKSETQY
TRBV12-3/TRBV12-4	ASSLGQGAGNEQF
TRBV12-3/TRBV12-4	ASSSDKNQPQH
TRBV7-6	ASSLGRLALYEQY
TRBV12-3/TRBV12-4	ASSLEQGGYEQY
TRBV11-1	ASSLGGQAGVGSETQY
TRBV5-1	ASSLGGTTGTDTQY
TRBV27	ASSRRQGTYNEQF
TRBV27	ASSLSSRASEKLF
TRBV10-3	AISDPSDSGLETQY
TRBV7-2	ASSLVSGGDGYT
TRBV19	ASSRISGRPGEQY